The clone carrying this T cell receptor beta chain was detected ten times or more. Its antigen is not identified. The source of the sample is a study of regulatory T cells in long-lasting Graves disease. The time point denotes: newly diagnosed GD, antithyroid drugs for less than 3 months. Construction of the TCR library relied on RNA isolated from PBMCs. Patients all came to the study from an endocrinology department in Xi'an, China. General study points: A reduction in accuracy may have resulted from the small sample size.

The germline V gene has CDR1 MDHEN and CDR2 SYDVKM. V lost 7 bases, J lost 4 bases, and 5 bases stayed unmatched. The length of the CDR3 is 14 residues. To make TCR beta libraries, researchers used iRepertoire HTBI primers and Arm-PCR of CDR3 regions. TCRdb reprocessed the multiplex PCR reads via MiXCR and lists one record per CDR3 protein. The sample yields some 250,000 distinct CDR3 sequences, 20% to 25% seen once. Here the sequenced sample was peripheral blood mononuclear cells (PBMCs), taken at new diagnosis, from a patient treated with antithyroid drugs. The V gene is TRBV28, the J gene TRBJ2-7, with TRBD2 identical over 12 bases. The source is a female donor with Graves disease. The CDR3 loop reads CASNRLAGAYEQYF. The CDR3 nucleotides read TGTGCCAGCAACCGACTAGCGGGGGCATACGAGCAGTACTTC.